Presented here are 11 T cell receptor beta chains from one specimen sequenced in a study of shared clonotypes between healthy human individuals. Generated by immunoSEQ multiplex PCR, the TCRdb table keeps only in-frame clones and is missing some. The sample includes about 2,100,000 clones, roughly 91% seen only once; the top ten take 1.7%. Naive-designated CD8 cells lacked CD45RO, were positively enriched for CCR7, and omitted terminally differentiated effector memory CD45RA+ cells. Specimen: naive CD8+ T cells from PBMCs. The source is a man younger than 35 in good health. Some clones in this sample may be carry-over from other donors' samples.

The rearrangement links TRBV13 to TRBJ2-5, with D maybe TRBD2 (7 bases). CDR1 is PRHDT and CDR2 is FYEKMQ in the germline V gene (reference sequence). Deletions cut 2 bases from V and 5 bases from J, with 21 bases between. The CDR3 consists of 17 residues. The CDR3 is CASSLRGGLRVLETQYF. The CDR3 DNA sequence: TGTGCCAGCAGCTTAAGGGGGGGTCTCCGAGTGTTGGAGACCCAGTACTTC.

This chain uses TRBV6-1 with TRBJ2-3, with TRBD2 matching 9 bases. The CDR3 is 19 amino acids. J lost 4 bases, V lost 2 bases, and 16 bases had no gene match. CDR1 and CDR2 from the germline V gene are MNHNS and SASEGT. This CDR3 reads CASSEPRSGLAKLPDTQYF. The CDR3 bases are TGTGCCAGCAGTGAACCCCGTTCGGGACTAGCTAAGTTGCCAGATACGCAGTATTTT.

The V gene is TRBV5-6, the J gene TRBJ1-4; D may be TRBD1 (6 bases). V gave up 0 bases and J gave up 10 bases, with 16 bases separating them. The CDR3 is 15 amino acids. Germline V gene lookup returns CDR1 SGHDT and CDR2 YYEEEE. For the CDR3, the DNA is TGTGCCAGCAGCTTGGGGACGGGGGCGTCCCGAAAACTGTTTTTT. Translating gives CASSLGTGASRKLFF.

The chain links TRBV9 to TRBJ2-7; D is uncertain. The CDR3 runs to 13 residues. The V end was cut by 4 bases, the J end by 2 bases, with 10 bases between. CDR1 is SGDLS and CDR2 is YYNGEE in the germline V gene. The CDR3 bases are TGTGCCAGCAGCTCGACTGGGGCCTACGAGCAGTACTTC. Protein sequence: CASSSTGAYEQYF.

The chain links TRBV18 to TRBJ2-7; a weak D match, TRBD1 (5 bases). Trimming pared 6 bases from V and 9 bases from J, leaving 12 bases between. This CDR3 spans 11 amino acids. Germline V gene lookup returns CDR1 KGHSH and CDR2 LQKENI. The CDR3 loop is CASSPGMLQYF. The CDR3 DNA follows: TGTGCCAGCTCCCCAGGGATGTTGCAGTACTTC.

V usage is TRBV10-3 and J usage is TRBJ2-7; D possibly uses TRBD1 or TRBD2 (5 bases each). Trimming left V 8 bases short and J 4 bases short, with 18 bases between. Germline V CDR1 and CDR2: ENHRY, SYGVKD. The CDR3 runs to 14 residues. In nucleotides, the CDR3 is TGTGCCATCGGGGGAGTTGTGGGTGGATACGAGCAGTACTTC. It specifies CAIGGVVGGYEQYF.

The genes are TRBV28 and TRBJ1-5, with 9 bases matching TRBD1. The germline V gene has CDR1 MDHEN and CDR2 SYDVKM. The CDR3 extends over 15 amino acids. V lost 6 bases, J lost 9 bases, and 12 bases stayed unmatched. CDR3 protein: CASRGGTGKRGPQHF. In DNA form, the CDR3 reads TGTGCCAGCAGAGGGGGGACAGGGAAAAGGGGGCCCCAGCATTTT.

V usage is TRBV19 and J usage is TRBJ2-7; TRBD2 agrees at 8 bases. V trimming: 2 bases; J trimming: 2 bases; junction bases outside the gene matches: 5. CDR3 length: 15 amino acids. Looked up from germline, CDR1 is LNHDA and CDR2 is SQIVND (reference sequence). The CDR3 DNA follows: TGTGCCAGTAGTATAATGGGGACTAGAGCCTACGAGCAGTACTTC. Residues: CASSIMGTRAYEQYF. Full variable domain (missing parts from reference TRBV19 and TRBJ2-7): DGGITQSPKYLFRKEGQNVTLSCEQNLNHDAMYWYRQDPGQGLRLIYYSQIVNDFQKGDIAEGYSVSREKKESFPLTVTSAQKNPTAFYLCASSIMGTRAYEQYFGPGTRLTVT.

This chain uses TRBV27 with TRBJ1-2, with TRBD1 identical over 10 bases. Germline V lookup: CDR1 MNHEY, CDR2 SMNVEV (reference sequence). The length of the CDR3 is 15 residues. J lost 6 bases, V lost 7 bases, and 11 bases had no gene match. CDR3 DNA: TGTGCCAGCACCCCCCGACAGGGGGCGAAGCATGGCTACACCTTC. Protein product: CASTPRQGAKHGYTF.

The chain employs TRBV11-2 and TRBJ2-7, with 9 nucleotides matching TRBD2. There are 14 residues in the CDR3. Germline V gene lookup returns CDR1 SGHAT and CDR2 FQNNGV. Unmatched junction bases numbered 7, after V lost 5 bases and J lost 5 bases. The CDR3 DNA sequence: TGTGCCAGCAGCCTCTTAGCGGGAGCCCACGAGCAGTACTTC. Protein sequence: CASSLLAGAHEQYF.

J is TRBJ2-2 and V is TRBV7-2; 9 bases map to TRBD2. The CDR3 is made up of 15 amino acids. The V gene end was trimmed by 3 bases and the J gene end by 5 bases; junction bases not matched to a gene: 4. CDR1 and CDR2 (germline): SGHTA, FQGNSA. The CDR3 sequence is CASSFGSGRTGELFF. CDR3 nucleotides: TGTGCCAGCAGCTTCGGTAGCGGGAGAACCGGGGAGCTGTTTTTT. Looking up the rest from reference TRBV7-2 and TRBJ2-2 gives the full variable domain: GAGVSQSPSNKVTEKGKDVELRCDPISGHTALYWYRQSLGQGLEFLIYFQGNSAPDKSGLPSDRFSAERTGGSVSTLTIQRTQQEDSAVYLCASSFGSGRTGELFFGEGSRLTVL.